Presented here are 32 T cell receptor beta chains from one specimen sequenced in a study of blood T cell repertoires in COVID-19. Assay: immunoSEQ multiplex PCR; the TCRdb copy retains only in-frame clones and omits some. This sample has around 400,000 clones; more than 85% occur once, and the top ten carry 0.7% to 0.95%. Sequencing used PBMCs or T cells enriched from blood (not recorded which). The receptors shown here come from a woman aged 40-49 years who had been exposed to COVID-19.

V is TRBV7-8 and J is TRBJ1-5; D gene ambiguous. The CDR3 runs 16 residues. Germline loops: CDR1 SGHVS, CDR2 FQNEAQ. V shed 1 base and J shed 0 bases, with 10 bases lying between them. CDR3 in amino acids: CASSLGTDYSNQPQHF. The CDR3 DNA follows: TGTGCCAGCAGCTTAGGTACCGACTATAGCAATCAGCCCCAGCATTTT.

The chain carries TRBV29-1 and TRBJ2-2; 11 bases fit TRBD1. V shed 4 bases, J shed 6 bases, and the junction held 7 bases outside the gene matches. This CDR3 contains 15 residues. The germline V gene encodes CDR1 SQVTM and CDR2 ANQGSEA. CDR3 bases: TGCAGCGTTGTTGCGGACAGGGGGCAAGCCGGGGAGCTGTTTTTT. Translation gives CSVVADRGQAGELFF.

The CDR3 reads CASSLAGHGYTF. CDR3 DNA sequence: TGTGCCAGCAGCTTAGCAGGGCATGGCTACACCTTC. This rearrangement joins TRBV5-5 to TRBJ1-2, with a tentative D call TRBD1 (5 bases). Germline V gene lookup returns CDR1 SGHKS and CDR2 YYEKEE (reference sequence). V gave up 2 bases and J gave up 6 bases, with 8 bases separating them. There are 12 residues in the CDR3.

For the CDR3, the DNA is TGTGCCACCGCCGGGACAGCAACTTTCTCTGGGGCCAACGTCCTGACTTTC. As protein: CATAGTATFSGANVLTF. The chain combines TRBV19 with TRBJ2-6; the match to TRBD1 covers 7 bases. V lost 10 bases, J lost 0 bases, and 12 bases stayed unmatched. CDR1 is LNHDA, CDR2 SQIVND, per germline (reference sequence). There are 17 residues in the CDR3.

The rearrangement links TRBV6-6 to TRBJ1-1; D is ambiguous. The CDR3 has 14 residues. Germline-derived CDR1 and CDR2 are MNHNY and SVGAGI (reference sequence). Trimming shortened V by 7 bases and J by 1 base, and 13 bases separated the two germline ends. CDR3 sequence (DNA): TGTGCCAGCATGAGTGCAGGAGGGAACACTGAAGCTTTCTTT. This sequence encodes CASMSAGGNTEAFF.

The chain recombines TRBV27 with TRBJ1-4; 8 nucleotides align to TRBD1. Per germline, CDR1 MNHEY and CDR2 SMNVEV (reference sequence). The CDR3 runs 14 residues. V was pared by 4 bases and J by 8 bases, with 6 bases of the junction left unmatched. The CDR3 loop reads CASSYGQGDEKLFF. The CDR3 bases are TGTGCCAGCAGTTACGGACAGGGAGACGAAAAACTGTTTTTT.

As to this clone: This CDR3 is also generated by other DNA sequences in the sample. The genes are TRBV12-3 or TRBV12-4 and TRBJ2-7, with no clear D. The CDR3 consists of 13 residues. V lost 3 bases and J 1 base, leaving 7 bases between the germline ends. CDR3 nucleotides: TGTGCCAGCAGTTTCCGGTCATCCTACGAGCAGTACTTC. This translates into CASSFRSSYEQYF.

This clone was found a few times. This rearrangement joins TRBV27 to TRBJ1-2; tentatively, D is TRBD1 (6 bases). The CDR3 runs to 13 residues. Germline-derived CDR1 and CDR2 are MNHEY and SMNVEV (reference sequence). V was pared by 5 bases and J by 7 bases, with 14 bases between. The CDR3 bases are TGTGCCAGCAGTCCTACAGGGTCGGGTGGCTACACCTTC. Its protein is CASSPTGSGGYTF.

The V and J genes are TRBV30 and TRBJ2-1, with 9 bases that match TRBD1. Trimming removed 3 bases from V and 4 bases from J; junction bases left unmatched: 7. Germline CDR1 and CDR2: GTSNPN and SVGIG (reference sequence). The CDR3 is 15 amino acids. CDR3 bases: TGTGCCTGGAGGAAGACAGGGGGGAAATACAATGAGCAGTTCTTC. It is translated as CAWRKTGGKYNEQFF.

The chain employs TRBV5-6 and TRBJ2-3; TRBD1 might be the D (7 bases). Germline V gene data show CDR1 as SGHDT and CDR2 as YYEEEE. The CDR3 contains 15 residues. Trimming removed 2 bases from V and 1 base from J, with 11 bases in between. CDR3 loop: CASSLGGGGTDTQYF. For the CDR3, the DNA is TGTGCCAGCAGCTTAGGAGGGGGCGGCACAGATACGCAGTATTTT.

This CDR3 is CATSVAGGPTDTQYF. The CDR3 DNA follows: TGTGCCACCAGTGTAGCGGGGGGGCCCACAGATACGCAGTATTTT. The J gene is TRBJ2-3, the V gene TRBV24-1; 11 bases agree with TRBD2. The CDR3 runs 15 residues. Losses at the gene ends were 5 bases for V and 2 bases for J; bases not matched to a gene: 2. The V gene's germline CDR1 is KGHDR and CDR2 SFDVKD.

V usage is TRBV4-1 and J usage is TRBJ2-7, with 10 bases fitting TRBD1. Germline V CDR1 and CDR2: MGHRA, YSYEKL. Trimming at V came to 4 bases and at J to 6 bases, leaving 12 bases not matched to a gene. This CDR3 comprises 16 residues. The CDR3 loop is CASSPIGDRGFSEQYF. The CDR3 DNA follows: TGCGCCAGCAGCCCCATCGGGGACAGGGGTTTCAGCGAGCAGTACTTC.

Regarding this clone: A junction end diverges from the germline sequence, so it may reflect a read error. The rearrangement uses TRBV7-9 and TRBJ1-2; D unresolved. CDR1 is SEHNR and CDR2 is FQNEAQ in the germline V gene (reference sequence). The CDR3 is made up of 12 amino acids. CDR3 in amino acids: CASSLSDEALGF. The CDR3 nucleotides are TGTGCCAGCAGCTTGAGTGATGAGGCGCTCGGCTTC. The variable domain in full, completed from reference TRBV7-9 and TRBJ1-2, reads DTGVSQNPRHKITKRGQNVTFRCDPISEHNRLYWYRQTLGQGPEFLTYFQNEAQLEKSRLLSDRFSAERPKGSFSTLEIQRTEQGDSAMYLCASSLSDEALGFGSGTRLTVV.

The V gene is TRBV3-1 (or the pseudogene TRBV3-2), the J gene TRBJ2-5, with 12 positions matching TRBD2. CDR1 LGHDT and CDR2 YNNKEL come from the germline V gene (reference sequence). CDR3 length: 15 amino acids. With 6 bases clipped from V and 2 bases from J, the junction kept 4 bases outside the gene matches. In nucleotides, the CDR3 is TGTGCCAGCAGACCTCTAGCGGGAGGGCAAGAGACCCAGTACTTC. Its translation: CASRPLAGGQETQYF.

The chain has TRBV18 and TRBJ2-7; 9 bases are a match to TRBD1. The CDR3 runs to 15 residues. Germline-derived CDR1 and CDR2 are KGHSH and LQKENI. Unmatched junction bases numbered 3, after V lost 3 bases and J lost 0 bases. CDR3 sequence: CASSPRGQGSYEQYF. CDR3 DNA sequence: TGTGCCAGCTCACCCAGGGGACAGGGCTCCTACGAGCAGTACTTC.

This chain joins TRBV18 and TRBJ1-2; 8 bases align to TRBD1. Per the germline V gene, CDR1 is KGHSH and CDR2 is LQKENI. The CDR3 is 15 amino acids. V was clipped by 2 bases and J by 2 bases; unmatched bases: 4. CDR3 region: CASSPRQGRNYGYTF. The CDR3 nucleotides are TGTGCCAGCTCACCAAGACAGGGGAGAAACTATGGCTACACCTTC.

This rearrangement joins TRBV7-6 to TRBJ2-6; D remains ambiguous. The V end lost 5 bases, the J end lost 0 bases, and 11 bases lay between the germline ends. The CDR3 has 16 amino acids. CDR1 is SGHVS and CDR2 is FNYEAQ in the germline V gene. This chain's CDR3 is CASSVSPGSGANVLTF. The CDR3, as DNA: TGTGCCAGCAGCGTTTCGCCGGGCTCTGGGGCCAACGTCCTGACTTTC.

This clone was seen more than once but under ten times. This chain connects TRBV4-3 to TRBJ2-7; 10 nucleotides align to TRBD2. CDR1 is LGHNA, CDR2 YSLEER, per germline. J gave up 0 bases and V 1 base, and 0 bases lay outside the gene matches. CDR3 size: 15 residues. CDR3 DNA: TGCGCCAGCAGCCAAGGACTAGCGGGCTCCTACGAGCAGTACTTC. Translating it yields CASSQGLAGSYEQYF.

The chain joins TRBV30 to TRBJ1-3; D possibly corresponds to TRBD1 (6 bases). Trimming took off 0 bases at V and 0 bases at J, with 9 bases between the two ends. The CDR3 length is 15 residues. CDR1 and CDR2 from the germline V gene are GTSNPN and SVGIG (reference sequence). The CDR3 loop reads CAWSVLGGSGNTIYF. The DNA of the CDR3 is TGTGCCTGGAGTGTACTAGGGGGCTCTGGAAACACCATATATTTT. The full variable domain, completed using reference TRBV30 and TRBJ1-3, is SQTIHQWPATLVQPVGSPLSLECTVEGTSNPNLYWYRQAAGRGLQLLFYSVGIGQISSEVPQNLSASRPQDRQFILSSKKLLLSDSGFYLCAWSVLGGSGNTIYFGEGSWLTVV.

This chain uses TRBV7-9 with TRBJ1-2, with 8 bases identical to TRBD1. With 5 bases clipped from V and 8 bases from J, the junction kept 10 bases outside the gene matches. Germline CDR1 and CDR2: SEHNR and FQNEAQ (reference sequence). The length of the CDR3 is 14 residues. Here the CDR3 reads CASSASDRGRGYTF. DNA for the CDR3: TGTGCCAGCAGCGCATCAGACAGGGGACGCGGCTACACCTTC.

In this sample, this clone turned up a few times. V and J are TRBV20-1 and TRBJ1-2; D call uncertain. CDR3 length equals 11 residues. V was trimmed by 3 bases and J by 5 bases, leaving 7 bases between them. Germline CDR1 and CDR2: DFQATT and SNEGSKA (reference sequence). The CDR3 DNA is TGCAGTGCTAGTGACCAATATGGCTACACCTTC. Residues: CSASDQYGYTF.

The CDR3 coding sequence is TGTGCCAGCAGCGTAGGGTGGGGGCGAGCTAACTATGGCTACACCTTC. It codes for CASSVGWGRANYGYTF. The chain couples TRBV9 to TRBJ1-2; TRBD1 is a possible D gene (6 bases). The CDR3 length is 16 residues. The germline gives CDR1 SGDLS, CDR2 YYNGEE. The V end lost 0 bases, the J end lost 0 bases, and 12 bases lay between the germline ends.

The CDR3 coding sequence is TGCGCCAGCAGCTCCACAGGATATCGCGGCTACACCTTC. Translation: CASSSTGYRGYTF. The chain recombines TRBV5-1 with TRBJ1-2, with D maybe TRBD1 (5 bases). The CDR3 loop spans 13 amino acids. Germline CDR1 SGHRS, CDR2 YFSETQ. V was shortened by 3 bases and J by 8 bases, with 14 bases between the two germline ends.

This sequence joins TRBV7-2 and TRBJ1-2; 7 bases fit TRBD1. Germline trimming cut 5 bases from V and 4 bases from J; bases unmatched to any gene: 4. The CDR3 length is 13 residues. Germline CDR1 reads SGHTA; CDR2 reads FQGNSA. The CDR3 DNA reads as TGTGCCAGCAGCGTTGACAGGGTCTATGGCTACACCTTC. Translating gives CASSVDRVYGYTF.

Concerning this clone itself: The same CDR3 is also encoded by other DNA sequences in this sample. The chain is built from TRBV19 and TRBJ2-7, with D possibly TRBD2 on 6 matching bases. The CDR3 consists of 13 residues. Germline V gives CDR1 LNHDA, CDR2 SQIVND (reference sequence). Trimming cost V 8 bases and J 0 bases, with 11 bases left between them. CDR3 residues: CASRLGGSYEQYF. The CDR3 DNA reads TGTGCCAGTCGATTGGGGGGCTCCTACGAGCAGTACTTC.

This CDR3 is CASDRGVTNEKLFF. The CDR3 DNA is TGTGCCAGCGACAGGGGTGTGACTAATGAAAAACTGTTTTTT. The chain recombines TRBV6-5 with TRBJ1-4, with 8 bases lining up with TRBD1. The CDR3 length is 14 residues. V lost 8 bases and J lost 2; bases outside the gene matches: 4. In germline, CDR1 is MNHEY, CDR2 SVGAGI.

CDR3 bases: TGTGCCAGCAGTCCTCGGACTACATCCTACGAGCAGTACTTC. Translating it yields CASSPRTTSYEQYF. V gene TRBV6-5 combines with J gene TRBJ2-7; D perhaps matches TRBD2 (6 bases). The ends were cut back, 5 bases at V and 1 base at J, with 12 bases in the middle. Germline CDR1 and CDR2: MNHEY and SVGAGI. The CDR3 loop spans 14 amino acids.

This chain joins TRBV6-5 and TRBJ1-2, with 9 positions matching TRBD1. The CDR3 contains 15 residues. Per germline, CDR1 MNHEY and CDR2 SVGAGI. With V trimmed by 6 bases and J by 4 bases, 9 bases remained unmatched. CDR3 in amino acids: CASRPSGQGAYGYTF. The CDR3 DNA reads as TGTGCCAGCAGGCCCTCGGGACAGGGTGCCTATGGCTACACCTTC.

The V and J genes are TRBV19 and TRBJ2-7; D remains unclear. The CDR3 totals 14 residues. CDR1 and CDR2 from the germline V gene are LNHDA and SQIVND (reference sequence). V shed 10 bases and J shed 3 bases, with 19 bases lying between them. The CDR3 DNA is TGTGCCACCTCCGGTAGAGGCGAGATCTACGAGCAGTACTTC. This codes for CATSGRGEIYEQYF. Looking up the rest from reference TRBV19 and TRBJ2-7 gives the full variable domain: DGGITQSPKYLFRKEGQNVTLSCEQNLNHDAMYWYRQDPGQGLRLIYYSQIVNDFQKGDIAEGYSVSREKKESFPLTVTSAQKNPTAFYLCATSGRGEIYEQYFGPGTRLTVT.

The table lists this clone with a count of one. The V and J genes are TRBV5-1 and TRBJ2-7; 13 nucleotides line up with TRBD2. CDR1 is SGHRS and CDR2 is YFSETQ in the germline V gene. The ends lost 4 bases at V and 5 bases at J; junction bases unmatched: 12. This CDR3 has 17 amino acids. CDR3 residues: CASSLGLAGESSHEQYF. Written as DNA, the CDR3 is TGCGCCAGCAGCCTCGGACTAGCGGGAGAAAGTTCCCACGAGCAGTACTTC.

The chain couples TRBV18 to TRBJ1-2; D gene unclear. Germline assignment: CDR1 KGHSH and CDR2 LQKENI. V was cut by 2 bases and J by 4 bases, with 11 bases left in between. CDR3 length equals 14 residues. DNA of the CDR3: TGTGCCAGCTCACCAGCCCCCAGGTCCTATGGCTACACCTTC. Amino acids: CASSPAPRSYGYTF.

The chain carries TRBV5-1 and TRBJ2-1; D is unresolved. The CDR3 extends over 15 amino acids. V was clipped by 4 bases and J by 0 bases, with 11 bases between them. Germline lookup yields CDR1 SGHRS and CDR2 YFSETQ. DNA for the CDR3: TGCGCCAGCAGCCCGTTTTCTAGCTCCTACAATGAGCAGTTCTTC. This encodes CASSPFSSSYNEQFF.